This TCR beta chain comes out of a study of somatic mutations in cytotoxic T cells in rheumatoid arthritis. Study overall: After diagnosis, patient blood (about 30 ml EDTA) was drawn right away, before any treatment was given. Study-wide findings and caveats: Rheumatoid arthritis patients showed slight TRBV07 underrepresentation, and this was not adjusted for multiple comparisons. With roughly 63 patients examined, several had a largest CD8+ clone exceeding 20% of CD8+ cells.

A word on this clone: Its antigen is undetermined.

Only in-frame clones appear in the TCRdb table, and some are missing; sequencing was by immunoSEQ multiplex PCR. The table lists under 7,000 clones, around four fifths of them singletons. The CDR3 covers 14 residues. CDR1 and CDR2 (germline): SGHAT, FQNNGV. V was clipped by 5 bases and J by 4 bases, with 14 bases between them. This TCR was recovered from an adult with rheumatoid arthritis. Sequenced input: CD8+ T cells sorted from blood. The chain links TRBV11-2 to TRBJ1-2, with D unclear. The CDR3 DNA is TGTGCCAGCAGCCCCTCCCGGTGGGGCTATGGCTACACCTTC. This encodes CASSPSRWGYGYTF.